The entry below describes one T cell receptor beta chain. The data were taken from a study of blood T cell repertoires in COVID-19. Original analysis: Cell counts per sample came from amplifying reference gene primers. Clones were sequenced by immunoSEQ multiplex PCR, and TCRdb holds only the in-frame ones, with some missing. V and J calls and clone size are as listed in that table; D and trimming were resolved from the DNA. The sample shows 95,000 to 150,000 clones, roughly 84% of them seen only once. Sequencing used PBMCs or T cells enriched from blood (not recorded which). This sequence originates from a woman aged 30 to 39 who had recovered from COVID-19.

This CDR3 reads CASSQGQGGGYGYTF. The CDR3 coding sequence is TGCGCCAGCAGCCAGGGGCAGGGAGGCGGGTATGGCTACACCTTC. The V gene is TRBV4-1, the J gene TRBJ1-2; tentative D call: TRBD1 (5 bases). V was trimmed by 3 bases and J by 5 bases, leaving 16 bases between them. CDR3 size: 15 residues. Germline V CDR1 and CDR2: MGHRA, YSYEKL.